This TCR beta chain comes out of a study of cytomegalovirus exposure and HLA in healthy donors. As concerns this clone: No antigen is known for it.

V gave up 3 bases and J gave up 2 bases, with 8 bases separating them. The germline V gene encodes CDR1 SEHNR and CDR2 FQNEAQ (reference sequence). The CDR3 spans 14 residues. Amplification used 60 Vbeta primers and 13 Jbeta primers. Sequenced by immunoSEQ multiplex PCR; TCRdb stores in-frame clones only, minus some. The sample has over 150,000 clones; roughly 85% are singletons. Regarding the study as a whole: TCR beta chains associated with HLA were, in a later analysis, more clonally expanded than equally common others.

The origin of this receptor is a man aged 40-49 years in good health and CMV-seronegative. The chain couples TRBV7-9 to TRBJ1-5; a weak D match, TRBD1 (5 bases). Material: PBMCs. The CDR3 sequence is CASSLAGRNQPQHF. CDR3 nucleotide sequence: TGTGCCAGCAGCTTGGCAGGGCGCAATCAGCCCCAGCATTTT.